The 22 T cell receptor beta chains below were found in one sample sequenced in a study of blood T cell repertoires in COVID-19. Profiling relied on immunoSEQ multiplex PCR, and the TCRdb table lists in-frame clones only, not all of them. The sample lists some 420,000 clones; approximately 92% were seen once. Sequenced sample: PBMCs or T cells enriched from blood (not recorded which). The receptors here all came from a man aged 25-45 years who had recovered from COVID-19.

The chain joins TRBV4-1 to TRBJ1-4; TRBD1 matches 12 bases. Germline CDR1 is MGHRA and CDR2 is YSYEKL. The CDR3 extends over 14 amino acids. V lost 4 bases, J lost 7 bases, and 1 base stayed unmatched. DNA for the CDR3: TGCGCCAGCAGCCTGGGACAGGGGGCTGAAAAACTGTTTTTT. Translated, it gives CASSLGQGAEKLFF.

To note about this clone: This specimen includes other DNA sequences encoding the same CDR3. The J gene is TRBJ2-1, the V gene TRBV15; D remains ambiguous. CDR1 is LNHNV, CDR2 YYDKDF, per germline (reference sequence). CDR3 length: 12 residues. V lost 2 bases and J lost 7, with 6 bases in between. The CDR3 here is CATSRQDNEQFF. CDR3 bases: TGTGCCACCAGCAGACAGGATAATGAGCAGTTCTTC.

The chain links TRBV18 to TRBJ2-7; the match to TRBD2 covers 9 bases. The CDR3 runs 15 residues. J gave up 1 base and V 3 bases, and 4 bases lay outside the gene matches. Germline CDR1 KGHSH, CDR2 LQKENI. The CDR3: CASSPSSGISYEQYF. The CDR3 nucleotides read TGTGCCAGCTCACCGTCTAGCGGGATATCCTACGAGCAGTACTTC.

The V and J genes are TRBV4-1 and TRBJ2-7, with 7 bases identical to TRBD1. The germline CDR1 and CDR2 sequences are MGHRA and YSYEKL. This CDR3 spans 15 amino acids. V was pared by 1 base and J by 5 bases, with 8 bases of the junction left unmatched. Here the CDR3 reads CASSQVLQGRNEQYF. CDR3 sequence (DNA): TGCGCCAGCAGCCAAGTCTTACAGGGGCGGAACGAGCAGTACTTC.

The CDR3: CASSPSRGGYGYTF. The CDR3 DNA is TGTGCCAGCAGCCCATCCAGGGGTGGCTATGGCTACACCTTC. V usage is TRBV7-2 and J usage is TRBJ1-2, with a possible D match to TRBD1 (6 bases). Trimming removed 5 bases from V and 4 bases from J, with 14 bases in between. Germline loops: CDR1 SGHTA, CDR2 FQGNSA. The CDR3 length is 14 residues.

This chain links TRBV6-5 with TRBJ2-3; TRBD2 matches at 7 bases. Germline values: CDR1 MNHEY, CDR2 SVGAGI. V lost 6 bases to trimming and J lost 5 bases; unmatched junction nucleotides: 8. This CDR3 is built from 14 residues. This CDR3 is CASRWARGEDTQYF. CDR3 nucleotides: TGTGCCAGCAGATGGGCACGGGGGGAAGATACGCAGTATTTT.

The chain joins TRBV19 to TRBJ1-5; TRBD1 might be the D (6 bases). Germline V gives CDR1 LNHDA, CDR2 SQIVND (reference sequence). The V gene lost 1 base and the J gene lost 7 bases, with 14 bases spanning the gap. This CDR3 contains 15 residues. The CDR3 loop reads CASSIGAGEGQPQHF. CDR3 nucleotide sequence: TGTGCCAGTAGTATAGGCGCAGGGGAGGGCCAGCCCCAGCATTTT.

This clone was seen just once. The chain couples TRBV4-1 to TRBJ2-3; 8 bases are a match to TRBD2. The CDR3 is 17 amino acids. The V gene's germline CDR1 is MGHRA and CDR2 YSYEKL. J gave up 4 bases and V 4 bases, and 13 bases lay outside the gene matches. The CDR3 nucleotides are TGCGCCAGCAGCCTTCGTTTTGCGGGAGGTATGGCAGATACGCAGTATTTT. This encodes CASSLRFAGGMADTQYF.

This clone appeared once. The genes are TRBV19 and TRBJ2-2, with a tentative D call TRBD1 (6 bases). CDR1 and CDR2 from the germline V gene are LNHDA and SQIVND (reference sequence). The CDR3 sequence is 14 residues long. V was trimmed by 7 bases and J by 9 bases, leaving 18 bases between them. CDR3 region: CASTLRGWGRELFF. The CDR3 region has the DNA TGTGCCAGTACCCTAAGGGGGTGGGGCCGGGAGCTGTTTTTT.

V gene TRBV2 combines with J gene TRBJ1-5, with TRBD1 matching over 8 bases. With 7 bases clipped from V and 5 bases from J, the junction kept 4 bases outside the gene matches. This CDR3 is built from 13 residues. CDR1 and CDR2 from the germline V gene are SNHLY and FYNNEI. The CDR3 sequence: CASTPGGDQPQHF. CDR3 nucleotides: TGTGCCAGCACTCCAGGGGGCGATCAGCCCCAGCATTTT. The variable domain in full, with the rest retrieved from reference TRBV2 and TRBJ1-5, is EPEVTQTPSHQVTQMGQEVILRCVPISNHLYFYWYRQILGQKVEFLVSFYNNEISEKSEIFDDQFSVERPDGSNFTLKIRSTKLEDSAMYFCASTPGGDQPQHFGDGTRLSIL.

The rearrangement uses TRBV28 and TRBJ2-7; D possibly corresponds to TRBD1 (6 bases). The V gene's germline CDR1 is MDHEN and CDR2 SYDVKM. The V gene lost 5 bases and the J gene lost 2 bases, with 10 bases spanning the gap. The CDR3 spans 13 residues. The CDR3 spells CASSRAGAYEQYF. For the CDR3, the DNA is TGTGCCAGCAGTAGGGCAGGGGCCTACGAGCAGTACTTC.

This clone has just a few counts. This chain uses TRBV6-2 or TRBV6-3 with TRBJ1-1; D may be TRBD1 (6 bases). Germline V gene data show CDR1 as MNHEY and CDR2 as SVGEGT. This CDR3 spans 15 amino acids. Trimming removed 2 bases at V and 3 bases at J, with 13 bases between. CDR3 residues: CASSYRQVGDTEAFF. The CDR3 bases are TGTGCCAGCAGTTACCGACAGGTCGGGGACACTGAAGCTTTCTTT.

V is TRBV7-6 and J is TRBJ2-1; unclear D gene. The V end was cut by 8 bases, the J end by 0 bases, with 11 bases between. CDR1 is SGHVS, CDR2 FNYEAQ, per germline. The CDR3 runs 14 residues. CDR3 nucleotides: TGTGCCAGCCGCGCGGCCGGCTCCTACAATGAGCAGTTCTTC. This codes for CASRAAGSYNEQFF. The full variable domain, its missing parts supplied by reference TRBV7-6 and TRBJ2-1, is GAGVSQSPRYKVTKRGQDVALRCDPISGHVSLYWYRQALGQGPEFLTYFNYEAQQDKSGLPNDRFSAERPEGSISTLTIQRTEQRDSAMYRCASRAAGSYNEQFFGPGTRLTVL.

CDR3 protein: CASSEPPSRGYTF. For the CDR3, the DNA is TGTGCCAGCAGTGAACCGCCATCGAGGGGCTACACCTTC. This chain uses TRBV12-3 or TRBV12-4 with TRBJ1-2; D remains ambiguous. The CDR3 contains 13 residues. The V and J ends lost 5 bases and 8 bases respectively, with 15 bases between them.

This clone was counted a single time. This CDR3 is CASRLQGGLNSPLHF. The CDR3 DNA sequence: TGTGCCAGCAGGTTACAGGGAGGGTTGAATTCACCCCTCCACTTT. This chain uses TRBV27 with TRBJ1-6, with a tentative D call TRBD1 (6 bases). V was clipped by 6 bases and J by 7 bases, with 16 bases between them. Germline CDR1 and CDR2: MNHEY and SMNVEV (reference sequence). This CDR3 region has 15 residues.

The genes are TRBV2 and TRBJ2-1; TRBD2 matches at 7 bases. V shed 3 bases and J 3 bases; nucleotides not matched to a gene: 5. The CDR3 contains 15 residues. Germline V gives CDR1 SNHLY, CDR2 FYNNEI. The CDR3 nucleotides read TGTGCCAGCAGTGAGGTACGGGAGGACTACAATGAGCAGTTCTTC. This encodes CASSEVREDYNEQFF.

This clone came up a few times. The chain combines TRBV3-1 (or the pseudogene TRBV3-2) with TRBJ2-6, with 9 bases that match TRBD1. The CDR3 consists of 19 residues. Germline-derived CDR1 and CDR2 are LGHDT and YNNKEL (reference sequence). Trimming took 8 bases from V and 0 from J; bases not matched to a gene: 14. This CDR3 reads CASGDAFDRGYSGANVLTF. Written as DNA, the CDR3 is TGTGCCAGCGGGGACGCATTTGACAGGGGGTACTCTGGGGCCAACGTCCTGACTTTC.

J is TRBJ1-4 and V is TRBV28; TRBD1 aligns across 7 bases. V gave up 4 bases and J gave up 4 bases; unmatched junction bases: 12. The CDR3 contains 17 residues. Germline lookup yields CDR1 MDHEN and CDR2 SYDVKM. The CDR3 reads CASSSNLGTVFNEKLFF. CDR3 nucleotide sequence: TGTGCCAGCAGTTCCAACCTCGGGACAGTCTTTAATGAAAAACTGTTTTTT.

V gene TRBV28 combines with J gene TRBJ1-5; possibly TRBD1 for D (5 bases). The CDR3 extends over 16 amino acids. Germline V lookup: CDR1 MDHEN, CDR2 SYDVKM. V shed 7 bases and J shed 3 bases, with 19 bases lying between them. The CDR3 bases are TGTGCCAGCAATCCCGGGCCAGGGAACCCCAATCAGCCCCAGCATTTT. Translated: CASNPGPGNPNQPQHF.

This chain joins TRBV7-9 and TRBJ1-2; TRBD1 is a possible D gene (6 bases). In germline, CDR1 is SEHNR, CDR2 FQNEAQ (reference sequence). CDR3 length: 15 residues. V was cut by 7 bases and J by 6 bases, with 21 bases left in between. CDR3 in amino acids: CASTPTYGGEHGYTF. The CDR3 DNA sequence: TGTGCCAGCACCCCCACGTATGGGGGCGAACATGGCTACACCTTC.

The chain combines TRBV11-2 with TRBJ1-2; D is uncertain. CDR3 length: 14 amino acids. The V gene's germline CDR1 is SGHAT and CDR2 FQNNGV. Trimming cost V 0 bases and J 3 bases, with 8 bases left between them. DNA of the CDR3: TGTGCCAGCAGCTTAGATGAGGGTGACTATGGCTACACCTTC. The encoded protein is CASSLDEGDYGYTF.

The chain links TRBV2 to TRBJ1-2; possibly TRBD1 for D (5 bases). The CDR3 has 13 residues. Deletions cut 6 bases from V and 4 bases from J, with 12 bases between. Germline V gene sequence: CDR1 SNHLY, CDR2 FYNNEI. The CDR3 spells CASSLTETYGYTF. The CDR3 coding sequence is TGTGCCAGCAGCCTGACAGAGACCTATGGCTACACCTTC. Full variable domain (rest looked up from reference TRBV2 and TRBJ1-2): EPEVTQTPSHQVTQMGQEVILRCVPISNHLYFYWYRQILGQKVEFLVSFYNNEISEKSEIFDDQFSVERPDGSNFTLKIRSTKLEDSAMYFCASSLTETYGYTFGSGTRLTVV.